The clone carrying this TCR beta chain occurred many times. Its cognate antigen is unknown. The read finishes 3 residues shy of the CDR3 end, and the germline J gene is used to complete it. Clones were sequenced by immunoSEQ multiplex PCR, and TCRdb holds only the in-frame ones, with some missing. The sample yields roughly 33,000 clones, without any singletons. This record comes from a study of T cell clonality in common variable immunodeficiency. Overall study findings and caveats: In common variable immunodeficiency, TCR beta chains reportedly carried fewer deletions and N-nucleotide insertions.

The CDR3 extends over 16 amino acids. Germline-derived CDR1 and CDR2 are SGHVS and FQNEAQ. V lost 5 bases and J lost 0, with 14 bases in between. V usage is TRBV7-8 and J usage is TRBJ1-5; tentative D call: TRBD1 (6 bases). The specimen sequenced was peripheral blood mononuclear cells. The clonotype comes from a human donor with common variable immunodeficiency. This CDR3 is CASSRTADYSNQPQHF. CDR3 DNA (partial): TGTGCCAGCAGCAGGACAGCTGATTATAGCAATCAGCCC. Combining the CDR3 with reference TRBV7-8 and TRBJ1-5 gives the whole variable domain GAGVSQSPRYKVAKRGQDVALRCDPISGHVSLFWYQQALGQGPEFLTYFQNEAQLDKSGLPSDRFFAERPEGSVSTLKIQRTQQEDSAVYLCASSRTADYSNQPQHFGDGTRLSIL.